A selection of T cell receptor beta chains follows, all from one sample in a study of PD-1 blockade in mismatch repair-deficient tumors. The data were produced by immunoSEQ multiplex PCR, yet TCRdb's version contains in-frame clones alone and is incomplete. Of 75,000 to 85,000 clones in the sample, around 85% were seen once. The sequencing here drew on peripheral blood, taken 12 weeks after starting pembrolizumab. Source of these receptors: an adult with mismatch repair-deficient cancer. The CDR3 runs from the conserved cysteine through the conserved F or W. A D gene is named only where the DNA matches it firmly. The size of a clone is reported for some rows only, either as once, few or many, or as a class for expanded clones.

j_call,v_call,clone_size,d_call,cdr3_length,cdr3_nt,cdr3_aa
TRBJ2-5,TRBV29-1,once,TRBD1,15,TGCAGCGTTGAAGACAGGGGGCTGCCCTGGGAGACCCAGTACTTC,CSVEDRGLPWETQYF
TRBJ2-7,TRBV5-1,-,-,15,TGCGCCAGCAGCTTGGCGCAGGGCTCCGTCTACGAGCAGTACTTC,CASSLAQGSVYEQYF
TRBJ2-3,TRBV28,-,TRBD1,17,TGTGCCAGCAGTTTAGGGCTAGGGACAGGGAATACAGATACGCAGTATTTT,CASSLGLGTGNTDTQYF
TRBJ2-1,TRBV4-1,-,-,16,TGCGCCAGCAGCCAAATACCATCTCAGGGGCACAATGAGCAGTTCTTC,CASSQIPSQGHNEQFF
TRBJ1-4,TRBV9,-,TRBD1,16,TGTGCCAGCAGCGTAGAAGGACAGGGTTTTGGCGAAAAACTGTTTTTT,CASSVEGQGFGEKLFF
TRBJ1-1,TRBV6-1,-,-,13,TGTGCCAGCAGTGCCAGGGGAGACACTGAAGCTTTCTTT,CASSARGDTEAFF
TRBJ1-4,TRBV19,-,-,14,TGTGCCAGTAGTTCGACAGGCACTAATGAAAAACTGTTTTTT,CASSSTGTNEKLFF
TRBJ2-7,TRBV6-6,-,TRBD1,15,TGTGCCAGTTCACCACTTCTGACAGGGGGGTACGAGCAGTACTTC,CASSPLLTGGYEQYF
TRBJ2-7,TRBV5-4,-,-,15,TGTGCCAGCAGCCCCACACCCCTGGAATCCTACGAGCAGTACTTC,CASSPTPLESYEQYF
TRBJ2-7,TRBV7-3,-,TRBD2,14,TGTGCCAGCAGCTTACGCGGGAGACGCAACGAGCAGTACTTC,CASSLRGRRNEQYF
TRBJ1-2,TRBV28,-,-,12,TGTGCCAGCACTGGGCAAAACTATGGCTACACCTTC,CASTGQNYGYTF
TRBJ1-2,TRBV5-4,-,-,14,TGTGCCAGCAGCCAGGACCTCGGGGGCTATGGCTACACCTTC,CASSQDLGGYGYTF
TRBJ2-4,TRBV30,few,-,13,TGTGCCTGGAGTCCCGGAGTCGAAAACATTCAGTACTTC,CAWSPGVENIQYF
TRBJ1-5,TRBV18,-,-,17,TGTGCCAGCTCACCACTTCCCCTGGGACATGGGAATCAGCCCCAGCATTTT,CASSPLPLGHGNQPQHF
TRBJ1-5,TRBV6-5,-,-,12,TGTGCCAGCAGTGGCCCCCTCGGGCCCCAGCATTTT,CASSGPLGPQHF
TRBJ1-4,TRBV5-1,-,-,14,TGCGCCAGCAGCTTGTCCCAGCCTAATGAAAAACTGTTTTTT,CASSLSQPNEKLFF
TRBJ2-5,TRBV7-3,-,-,14,TGTGCCAGCAGCTCCGGGAACTATCAAGAGACCCAGTACTTC,CASSSGNYQETQYF
TRBJ2-4,TRBV9,-,TRBD1,17,TGTGCCAGCAGCGCCTTTCCGGGACAGGGAACCAAAAACATTCAGTACTTC,CASSAFPGQGTKNIQYF
TRBJ2-3,TRBV5-4,-,TRBD2,15,TGTGCCAGCAAGGGCGGGGGGGGTGGCACAGATACGCAGTATTTT,CASKGGGGGTDTQYF
TRBJ1-1,TRBV6-1,-,-,11,TGTGCCAGCACCCACGGGACAGAAGCTTTCTTT,CASTHGTEAFF
TRBJ2-1,TRBV19,few,TRBD1,15,TGTGCCACAACATGGGGACAGAAGCTTCACAATGAGCAGTTCTTC,CATTWGQKLHNEQFF
TRBJ2-1,TRBV2,-,TRBD2,19,TGTGCCAGCAGTGGTCCCGGGACTAGCGGGAGGGCCTCTAGCAATGAGCAGTTCTTC,CASSGPGTSGRASSNEQFF
TRBJ1-2,TRBV27,-,-,14,TGTGCCAGCAGGCCGGGTGGGGGGGGCGGTGGCTACACCTTC,CASRPGGGGGGYTF
TRBJ2-1,TRBV5-5,-,TRBD2,15,TGTGCCAGCAGCTTGGATGCGGGAGCGGGCAATGAGCAGTTCTTC,CASSLDAGAGNEQFF
TRBJ2-2,TRBV7-2,-,-,13,TGTGCCAGCAGCTTAGATAGGACCGGGGAGCTGTTTTTT,CASSLDRTGELFF
TRBJ2-7,TRBV9,-,-,16,TGTGCCAGCAGCGTAGCTGGGGGTAGCGCGACCTACGAGCAGTACTTC,CASSVAGGSATYEQYF
TRBJ2-1,TRBV20-1,-,-,10,TGCAGTGCAGAGCACAATGAGCAGTTCTTC,CSAEHNEQFF
TRBJ2-7,TRBV9,-,TRBD2,15,TGTGCCAGCAGCGCCGGGACTAGCGGGATTTGGGAGCAGTACTTC,CASSAGTSGIWEQYF
TRBJ2-5,TRBV6-1,-,-,12,TGTGCCAGCAGTGAAGCGTTGGAGACCCAGTACTTC,CASSEALETQYF
TRBJ1-2,TRBV5-4,-,-,13,TGTGCCAGCAGCGTAAACAGGGTGGAAGGCTACACCTTC,CASSVNRVEGYTF
TRBJ2-7,TRBV14,few,TRBD2,15,TGTGCCAGCAGCCAAGGACTAGCGGGACCCTACGAGCAGTACTTC,CASSQGLAGPYEQYF
TRBJ2-7,TRBV5-5,-,-,15,TGTGCCAGCAGCCGATGGGACGGGGCCTCCTACGAGCAGTACTTC,CASSRWDGASYEQYF
TRBJ2-1,TRBV7-8,-,-,15,TGTGCCAGCAGCTTCTCTACCACCGGGAACAATGAGCAGTTCTTC,CASSFSTTGNNEQFF
TRBJ1-5,TRBV9,many,TRBD1,15,TGTGCCAGCAGCGCGGGACAGGGGCTTGGTCAGCCCCAGCATTTT,CASSAGQGLGQPQHF
TRBJ2-5,TRBV7-9,-,-,13,TGTGCCAGCAGCTTAGGTCAGGGAGAGACCCAGTACTTC,CASSLGQGETQYF
TRBJ1-4,TRBV27,-,-,13,TGTGCCAGCAGAAGCTGGACAGATGAAAAACTGTTTTTT,CASRSWTDEKLFF
TRBJ1-2,TRBV19,few,-,13,TGTGCCACCGAGGGGACAACCCGCTATGGCTACACCTTC,CATEGTTRYGYTF
TRBJ1-1,TRBV5-1,once,-,15,TGCGCCAGCAGCCTAGAGGGACAATTGAACACTGAAGCTTTCTTT,CASSLEGQLNTEAFF
TRBJ1-2,TRBV6-5,few,-,13,TGTGCCAGCAGTTACTCGACAAACTATGGCTACACCTTC,CASSYSTNYGYTF
TRBJ1-1,TRBV11-1,-,TRBD1,14,TGTGCCAGCAGCGCCGGGACAGGGAATAGTGAAGCTTTCTTT,CASSAGTGNSEAFF